This T cell receptor (beta chain) was captured by sequencing in a study of T cell responses to AZD1222 COVID-19 vaccine. General observations from the study: Vaccine-related CD4 TCRs covered spike, predominating at 160-218 and 743-854. Among the donors, most were white British and more were female, and clonal diversity was possibly underestimated. Unmutated regions of variants are reportedly targeted by nearly half of spike-specific TCRs.

CDR1 and CDR2 (germline): MNHEY, SVGEGT. V lost 5 bases, J lost 1 base, and 14 bases lay in between. The CDR3 is 15 amino acids. A remark on this clone: No antigen is known for it.

Assay used: immunoSEQ multiplex PCR; TCRdb lists only in-frame clones, some missing. The repertoire includes some 140,000 clones, 80% to 90% of them detected once, and about 5.5% sits in the top ten. The sample in question was peripheral blood, obtained on day 0 of MenACWY control vaccination. The chain links TRBV6-2 or TRBV6-3 to TRBJ1-1; D might be TRBD1 (6 bases). The sequence came from an adult in good health. CDR3 residues: CASSPGGAQNTEAFF. As DNA, the CDR3 is TGTGCCAGCAGTCCGGGGGGCGCTCAGAACACTGAAGCTTTCTTT.